The 6 T cell receptor beta chains below all came from one sample that was sequenced in a study of T cell responses to AZD1222 COVID-19 vaccine. Produced via immunoSEQ multiplex PCR; TCRdb's table is partial and in-frame only. The sample contains some 100,000 clones, about 83% of which appear only once. The starting material was peripheral blood, obtained on day 0 of AZD1222 vaccination. The receptor set was obtained from an adult in good health.

The V and J genes are TRBV7-8 and TRBJ1-1, with D possibly being TRBD1 (5 bases). The CDR3 is made up of 14 amino acids. Per the germline V gene, CDR1 is SGHVS and CDR2 is FQNEAQ. The V gene lost 3 bases and the J gene lost 1 base, with 9 bases spanning the gap. CDR3 amino acids: CASSFRQRNTEAFF. The CDR3 region has the DNA TGTGCCAGCAGCTTTAGACAGCGGAACACTGAAGCTTTCTTT.

V gene TRBV27 combines with J gene TRBJ2-3; possible D gene TRBD1, 5 bases. Trimming stripped 8 bases from V and 0 bases from J, with 21 bases between. The CDR3 is made up of 17 amino acids. The V gene's germline CDR1 is MNHEY and CDR2 SMNVEV (reference sequence). CDR3 nucleotides: TGTGCCAGCCAGCTACCAGGACCGACAGAGAGCACAGATACGCAGTATTTT. The encoded protein is CASQLPGPTESTDTQYF.

This rearrangement joins TRBV28 to TRBJ1-2, with 7 positions matching TRBD1. The ends lost 5 bases at V and 4 bases at J; junction bases unmatched: 4. This CDR3 spans 13 amino acids. From germline, CDR1 is MDHEN and CDR2 SYDVKM. CDR3 amino acids: CASSAGQFYGYTF. The CDR3 bases are TGTGCCAGCAGTGCGGGACAGTTCTATGGCTACACCTTC.

The rearrangement joins TRBV29-1 to TRBJ1-3, with TRBD1 as a possible D gene (6 bases). Germline assignment: CDR1 SQVTM and CDR2 ANQGSEA. V was shortened by 6 bases and J by 2 bases, with 8 bases between the two germline ends. The CDR3 is 12 amino acids. In DNA form, the CDR3 reads TGCAGCGTCCAGGGGACTGGAAACACCATATATTTT. Its translation: CSVQGTGNTIYF.

The chain is built from TRBV7-9 and TRBJ1-6; TRBD1 matches at 9 bases. Unmatched junction bases numbered 6, after V lost 0 bases and J lost 3 bases. CDR1 is SEHNR and CDR2 is FQNEAQ in the germline V gene (reference sequence). CDR3 length: 18 amino acids. The CDR3 region has the DNA TGTGCCAGCAGCTTAGCCCCAGGACAGGGGAGCTATAATTCACCCCTCCACTTT. This codes for CASSLAPGQGSYNSPLHF.

This chain joins TRBV12-3 or TRBV12-4 and TRBJ2-7; D possibly corresponds to TRBD2 (5 bases). The CDR3 covers 13 residues. Trimming took 6 bases from V and 2 from J, leaving 11 bases between them. CDR3 in DNA: TGTGCCAGCAGGGACGGACTTACCTACGAGCAGTACTTC. This codes for CASRDGLTYEQYF.